Presented here are 5 T cell receptor beta chains from one specimen sequenced in a study of T cell changes during pregnancy in multiple sclerosis. TCRdb's table, derived via immunoSEQ multiplex PCR, lists solely in-frame clones and lacks some. The data hold 45,000 to 60,000 clones, with 80% to 90% observed a single time. The sample in question was CD8+ T cells from peripheral blood mononuclear cells, obtained in the second trimester of pregnancy. The receptor source for this set is a female donor with multiple sclerosis, enrolled in a pregnancy study.

The CDR3 sequence is CASSSLPRDGSWQFF. DNA for the CDR3: TGTGCCAGCAGCTCCTTACCGCGGGACGGGTCATGGCAGTTCTTC. The chain couples TRBV7-3 to TRBJ2-1; D might be TRBD2 (6 bases). V shed 4 bases and J shed 12 bases, with 22 bases lying between them. Germline CDR1 reads SGHTA; CDR2 reads FQGTGA. The CDR3 has 15 amino acids.

J is TRBJ2-7 and V is TRBV28; no clear D gene. Germline V gene lookup returns CDR1 MDHEN and CDR2 SYDVKM. Trimming pared 3 bases from V and 2 bases from J, leaving 8 bases between. CDR3 size: 13 residues. The CDR3 DNA sequence: TGTGCCAGCAGTTTTATGGCGGCCTACGAGCAGTACTTC. It is translated as CASSFMAAYEQYF. Full variable domain (rest looked up from reference TRBV28 and TRBJ2-7): DVKVTQSSRYLVKRTGEKVFLECVQDMDHENMFWYRQDPGLGLRLIYFSYDVKMKEKGDIPEGYSVSREKKERFSLILESASTNQTSMYLCASSFMAAYEQYFGPGTRLTVT.

V and J are TRBV11-1 and TRBJ2-7; D is perhaps TRBD1 (5 bases). Germline-derived CDR1 and CDR2 are SGHAT and FQDESV (reference sequence). The CDR3 contains 15 residues. Trimming left V 1 base short and J 3 bases short, with 13 bases between. CDR3 sequence (DNA): TGTGCCAGCAGCTTAGAGGAGACAGAATTCTACGAGCAGTACTTC. It yields the protein CASSLEETEFYEQYF. The full variable domain, with the rest looked up from reference TRBV11-1 and TRBJ2-7, is EAEVAQSPRYKITEKSQAVAFWCDPISGHATLYWYRQILGQGPELLVQFQDESVVDDSQLPKDRFSAERLKGVDSTLKIQPAELGDSAMYLCASSLEETEFYEQYFGPGTRLTVT.

This sequence joins TRBV19 and TRBJ2-6, with 8 bases identical to TRBD1. The V gene end was trimmed by 4 bases and the J gene end by 7 bases; junction bases not matched to a gene: 18. CDR1 is LNHDA and CDR2 is SQIVND in the germline V gene (reference sequence). This CDR3 has 19 amino acids. CDR3 in DNA: TGTGCCAGTAGTAGTCGGGACAGGCGCATCGCACTGGCTGCCAACGTCCTGACTTTC. Translated, it gives CASSSRDRRIALAANVLTF.

The V gene is TRBV6-1, the J gene TRBJ2-3; no clear D. The CDR3 covers 16 residues. Germline lookup yields CDR1 MNHNS and CDR2 SASEGT. The ends were cut back, 1 base at V and 1 base at J, with 12 bases in the middle. CDR3 nucleotides: TGTGCCAGCAGTGAAGATCCCATTACAGGCACAGATACGCAGTATTTT. This codes for CASSEDPITGTDTQYF.